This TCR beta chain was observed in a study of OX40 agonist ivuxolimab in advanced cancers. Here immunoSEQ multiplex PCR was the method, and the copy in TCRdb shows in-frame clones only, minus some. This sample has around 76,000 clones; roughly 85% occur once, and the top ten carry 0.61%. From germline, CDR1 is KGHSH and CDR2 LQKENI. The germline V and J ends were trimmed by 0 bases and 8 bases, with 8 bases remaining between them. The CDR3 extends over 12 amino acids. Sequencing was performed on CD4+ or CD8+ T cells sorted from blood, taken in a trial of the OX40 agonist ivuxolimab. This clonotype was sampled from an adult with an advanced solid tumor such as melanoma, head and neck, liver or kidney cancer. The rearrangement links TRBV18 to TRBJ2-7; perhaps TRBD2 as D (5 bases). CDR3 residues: CASSPPDFQQYF. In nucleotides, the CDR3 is TGTGCCAGCTCACCACCGGACTTCCAGCAGTACTTC.